This T cell receptor beta chain was recorded in a study of cytomegalovirus exposure and HLA in healthy donors. About the study: In a previous analysis, more than 90 million unique TCR beta sequences were found from approximately 180 million T cells. Study-level points and caveats: Sequencing artifact likely explains a cluster of highly shared sequence variants. A later analysis found TCR association rates differed by HLA locus, highest for DRB1 and lowest for HLA-C. In vitro assays verified that a few CMV-associated chains recognized CMV antigens specifically.

In the PCR, 60 Vbeta and 13 Jbeta primers were used. Some clones are missing from TCRdb's copy, which holds only in-frame ones; the method was immunoSEQ multiplex PCR. The sample has 150,000 or so clones; around four fifths are singletons. Concerning this clone itself: What it binds is not known.

V shed 0 bases and J shed 0 bases, with 4 bases lying between them. Germline CDR1 reads SGHNT; CDR2 reads YYREEE (reference sequence). The CDR3 is 14 amino acids. Material for sequencing was PBMCs. This TCR derives from a man under 40 in good health and CMV-seronegative. V gene TRBV5-4 combines with J gene TRBJ1-5; D uncertain. The CDR3 region is CASSLGGSNQPQHF. CDR3 nucleotide sequence: TGTGCCAGCAGCTTGGGCGGTAGCAATCAGCCCCAGCATTTT.